Presented here are 4 T cell receptor beta chains from one specimen sequenced in a study of blood T cell repertoires in COVID-19. Using immunoSEQ multiplex PCR, the repertoire was profiled, and TCRdb retains in-frame clones only, with some absent. Here the sample spans about 170,000 clones, around 84% being singletons. Source material: peripheral blood. The origin of the receptors is a woman of 80 years or more with COVID-19, enrolled during active disease.

The V gene is TRBV5-1, the J gene TRBJ1-6, with TRBD1 matching over 9 bases. V shed 3 bases, J shed 8 bases, and the junction held 6 bases outside the gene matches. Germline V gene data show CDR1 as SGHRS and CDR2 as YFSETQ. The CDR3 has 15 amino acids. The DNA for the CDR3 is TGCGCCAGCAGCTCTGGGACAGGGCGGGATTCACCCCTCCACTTT. Translating gives CASSSGTGRDSPLHF.

This rearrangement joins TRBV27 to TRBJ2-7; 11 bases map to TRBD2. The germline V gene encodes CDR1 MNHEY and CDR2 SMNVEV (reference sequence). This CDR3 contains 19 residues. V was pared by 3 bases and J by 0 bases, with 13 bases of the junction left unmatched. CDR3 sequence (DNA): TGTGCCAGCAGTTTCCTCGGGGTAGCGGGAGGGAGGGGCTCCTACGAGCAGTACTTC. It specifies CASSFLGVAGGRGSYEQYF.

V gene TRBV19 combines with J gene TRBJ2-1; tentatively, D is TRBD1 (6 bases). With 6 bases removed from V and 6 bases from J, the gap between germline ends came to 12 bases. Germline V gene lookup returns CDR1 LNHDA and CDR2 SQIVND (reference sequence). The CDR3 length is 13 residues. The CDR3 sequence: CASSITGRNEQFF. CDR3 bases: TGTGCCAGTAGCATTACAGGGCGCAATGAGCAGTTCTTC.

The V and J genes are TRBV6-2 or TRBV6-3 and TRBJ1-5, with D unclear. Deletions cut 2 bases from V and 7 bases from J, with 12 bases between. The length of the CDR3 is 14 residues. Germline lookup yields CDR1 MNHEY and CDR2 SVGEGT. The CDR3 nucleotides are TGTGCCAGCAGTTACCCGGGTTCGGGGCAGCCCCAGCATTTT. This encodes CASSYPGSGQPQHF.